This entry describes one T cell receptor (beta chain). This sample is drawn from a study of blood T cell repertoires in COVID-19. Some clones are missing from TCRdb's copy, which holds only in-frame ones; the method was immunoSEQ multiplex PCR. The sample gives about 66,000 clones, 70% to 90% of which show up once; roughly 6.9% is in the top ten. This CDR3 has 14 residues. Germline V CDR1 and CDR2: LGHDT, YNNKEL (reference sequence). The V end lost 1 base, the J end lost 5 bases, and 11 bases lay between the germline ends. This chain links TRBV3-1 (or the pseudogene TRBV3-2) with TRBJ1-2, with D uncertain. This receptor was identified in a man in his forties or fifties with active COVID-19. The sequenced sample consisted of peripheral blood. The CDR3 bases are TGTGCCAGCAGCCAAGTAACAAGTCCGTATGGCTACACCTTC. Its translation is CASSQVTSPYGYTF.